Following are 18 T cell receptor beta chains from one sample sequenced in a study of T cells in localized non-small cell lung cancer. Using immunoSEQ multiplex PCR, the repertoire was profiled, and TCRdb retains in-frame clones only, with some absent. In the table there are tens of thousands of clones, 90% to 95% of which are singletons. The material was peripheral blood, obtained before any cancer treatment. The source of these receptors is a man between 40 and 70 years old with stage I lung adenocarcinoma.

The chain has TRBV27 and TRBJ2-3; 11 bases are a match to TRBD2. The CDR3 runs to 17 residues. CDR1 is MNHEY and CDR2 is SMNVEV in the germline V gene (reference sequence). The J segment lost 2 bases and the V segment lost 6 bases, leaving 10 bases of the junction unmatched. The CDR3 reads CASRLTSGSFYTDTQYF. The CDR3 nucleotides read TGTGCCAGCAGATTAACTAGCGGGAGCTTTTACACAGATACGCAGTATTTT.

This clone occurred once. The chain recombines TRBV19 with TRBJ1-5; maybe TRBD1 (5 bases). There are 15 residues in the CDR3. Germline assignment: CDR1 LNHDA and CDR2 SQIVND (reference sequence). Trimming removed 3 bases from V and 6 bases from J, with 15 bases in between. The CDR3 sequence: CASSMGGRVSQPQHF. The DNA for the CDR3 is TGTGCCAGTAGTATGGGCGGCAGGGTTAGTCAGCCCCAGCATTTT.

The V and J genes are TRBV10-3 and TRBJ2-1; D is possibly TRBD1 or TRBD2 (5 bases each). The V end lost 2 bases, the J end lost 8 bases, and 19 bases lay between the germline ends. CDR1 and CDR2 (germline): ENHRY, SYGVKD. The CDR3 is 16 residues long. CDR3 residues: CAISEDPGTPDDEQFF. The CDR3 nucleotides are TGTGCCATCAGTGAGGATCCCGGGACCCCAGACGATGAGCAGTTCTTC.

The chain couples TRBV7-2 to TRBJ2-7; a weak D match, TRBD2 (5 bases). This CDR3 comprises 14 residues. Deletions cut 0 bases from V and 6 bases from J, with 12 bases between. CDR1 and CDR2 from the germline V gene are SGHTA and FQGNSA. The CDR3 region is CASSLAGEGFEQYF. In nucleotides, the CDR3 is TGTGCCAGCAGCTTAGCGGGAGAGGGATTCGAGCAGTACTTC.

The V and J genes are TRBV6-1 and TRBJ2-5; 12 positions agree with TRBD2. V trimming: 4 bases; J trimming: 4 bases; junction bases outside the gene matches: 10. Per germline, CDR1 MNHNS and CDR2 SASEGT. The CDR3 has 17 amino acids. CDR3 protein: CASSVERLAGVLETQYF. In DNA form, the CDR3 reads TGTGCCAGCAGTGTGGAGAGACTAGCGGGAGTTCTAGAGACCCAGTACTTC.

The CDR3 spells CASSRTPGLAGAQETQYF. Here the CDR3 DNA reads TGTGCCAGCAGCAGAACACCGGGACTAGCGGGAGCCCAAGAGACCCAGTACTTC. The genes are TRBV9 and TRBJ2-5; 14 nucleotides agree with TRBD2. This CDR3 has 18 residues. Germline V CDR1 and CDR2: SGDLS, YYNGEE. V was clipped by 4 bases and J by 1 base; unmatched bases: 9.

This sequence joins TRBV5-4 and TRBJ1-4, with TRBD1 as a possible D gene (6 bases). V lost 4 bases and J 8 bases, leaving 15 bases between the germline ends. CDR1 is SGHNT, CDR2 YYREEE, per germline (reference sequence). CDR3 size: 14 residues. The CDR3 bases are TGTGCCAGCAGCCTCCTGGGACAAGAGGAAAAACTGTTTTTT. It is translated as CASSLLGQEEKLFF. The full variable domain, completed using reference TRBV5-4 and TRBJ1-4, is ETGVTQSPTHLIKTRGQQVTLRCSSQSGHNTVSWYQQALGQGPQFIFQYYREEENGRGNFPPRFSGLQFPNYSSELNVNALELDDSALYLCASSLLGQEEKLFFGSGTQLSVL.

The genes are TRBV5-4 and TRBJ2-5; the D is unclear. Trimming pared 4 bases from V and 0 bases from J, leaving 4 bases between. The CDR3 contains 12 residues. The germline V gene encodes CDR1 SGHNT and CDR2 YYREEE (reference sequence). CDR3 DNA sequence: TGTGCCAGCAGCCGGGACCAAGAGACCCAGTACTTC. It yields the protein CASSRDQETQYF.

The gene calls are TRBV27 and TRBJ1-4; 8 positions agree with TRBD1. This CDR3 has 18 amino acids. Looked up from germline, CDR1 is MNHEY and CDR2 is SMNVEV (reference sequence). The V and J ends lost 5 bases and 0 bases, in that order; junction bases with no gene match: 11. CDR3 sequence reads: CASSDRGIVVPTNEKLFF. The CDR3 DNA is TGTGCCAGCAGTGACAGGGGAATCGTTGTCCCAACTAATGAAAAACTGTTTTTT. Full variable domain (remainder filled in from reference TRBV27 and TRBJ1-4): EAQVTQNPRYLITVTGKKLTVTCSQNMNHEYMSWYRQDPGLGLRQIYYSMNVEVTDKGDVPEGYKVSRKEKRNFPLILESPSPNQTSLYFCASSDRGIVVPTNEKLFFGSGTQLSVL.

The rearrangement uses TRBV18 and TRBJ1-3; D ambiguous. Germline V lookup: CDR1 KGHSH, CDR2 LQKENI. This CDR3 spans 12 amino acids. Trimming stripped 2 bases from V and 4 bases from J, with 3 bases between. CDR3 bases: TGTGCCAGCTCACCAACAGGAAACACCATATATTTT. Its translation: CASSPTGNTIYF.

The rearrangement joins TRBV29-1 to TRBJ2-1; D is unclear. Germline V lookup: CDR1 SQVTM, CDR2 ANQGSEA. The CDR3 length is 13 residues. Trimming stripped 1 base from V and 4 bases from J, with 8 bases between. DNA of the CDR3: TGCAGCGTTGAAGTCAGAGCTTACAATGAGCAGTTCTTC. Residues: CSVEVRAYNEQFF.

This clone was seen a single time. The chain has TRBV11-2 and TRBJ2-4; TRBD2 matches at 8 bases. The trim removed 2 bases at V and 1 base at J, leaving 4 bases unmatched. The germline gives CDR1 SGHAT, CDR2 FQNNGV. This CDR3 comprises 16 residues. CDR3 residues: CASSLSSGSAKNIQYF. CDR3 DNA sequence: TGTGCCAGCAGCTTAAGCAGCGGGAGTGCCAAAAACATTCAGTACTTC.

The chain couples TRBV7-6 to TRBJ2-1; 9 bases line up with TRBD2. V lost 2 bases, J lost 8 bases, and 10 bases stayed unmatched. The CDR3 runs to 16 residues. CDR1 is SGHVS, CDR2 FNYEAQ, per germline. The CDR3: CASSLTSAGGFHEQFF. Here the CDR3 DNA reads TGTGCCAGCAGCTTAACGTCTGCGGGAGGGTTTCATGAGCAGTTCTTC.

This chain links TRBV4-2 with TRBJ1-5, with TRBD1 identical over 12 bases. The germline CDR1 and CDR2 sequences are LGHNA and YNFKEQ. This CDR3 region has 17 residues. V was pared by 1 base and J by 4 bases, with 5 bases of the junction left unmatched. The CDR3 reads CASSQVGQGAGNQPQHF. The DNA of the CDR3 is TGTGCCAGCAGCCAAGTGGGACAGGGGGCCGGTAATCAGCCCCAGCATTTT.

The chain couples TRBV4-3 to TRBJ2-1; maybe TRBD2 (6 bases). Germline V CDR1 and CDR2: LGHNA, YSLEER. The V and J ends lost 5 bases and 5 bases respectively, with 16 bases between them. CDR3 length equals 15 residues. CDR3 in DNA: TGCGCCAGCAGCTTCACACGACTAGTAAACAATGAGCAGTTCTTC. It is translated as CASSFTRLVNNEQFF.

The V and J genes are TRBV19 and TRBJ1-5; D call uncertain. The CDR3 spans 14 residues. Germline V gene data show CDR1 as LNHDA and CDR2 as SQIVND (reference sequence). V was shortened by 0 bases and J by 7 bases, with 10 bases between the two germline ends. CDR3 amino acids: CASSIDTAGQPQHF. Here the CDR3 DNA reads TGTGCCAGTAGTATAGACACCGCCGGACAGCCCCAGCATTTT. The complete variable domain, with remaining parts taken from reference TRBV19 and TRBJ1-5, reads DGGITQSPKYLFRKEGQNVTLSCEQNLNHDAMYWYRQDPGQGLRLIYYSQIVNDFQKGDIAEGYSVSREKKESFPLTVTSAQKNPTAFYLCASSIDTAGQPQHFGDGTRLSIL.

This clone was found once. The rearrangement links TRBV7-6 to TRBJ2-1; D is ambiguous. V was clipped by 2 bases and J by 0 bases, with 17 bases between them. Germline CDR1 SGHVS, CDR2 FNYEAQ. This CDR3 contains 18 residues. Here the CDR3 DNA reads TGTGCCAGCAGCTTATATAGGGCTACCTACAGCTCCTACAATGAGCAGTTCTTC. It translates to CASSLYRATYSSYNEQFF.

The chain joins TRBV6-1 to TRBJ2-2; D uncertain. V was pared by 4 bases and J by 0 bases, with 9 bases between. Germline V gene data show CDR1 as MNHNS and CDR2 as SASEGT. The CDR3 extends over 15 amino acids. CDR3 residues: CASSVTDANTGELFF. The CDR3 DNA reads TGTGCCAGCAGTGTGACGGACGCGAACACCGGGGAGCTGTTTTTT.